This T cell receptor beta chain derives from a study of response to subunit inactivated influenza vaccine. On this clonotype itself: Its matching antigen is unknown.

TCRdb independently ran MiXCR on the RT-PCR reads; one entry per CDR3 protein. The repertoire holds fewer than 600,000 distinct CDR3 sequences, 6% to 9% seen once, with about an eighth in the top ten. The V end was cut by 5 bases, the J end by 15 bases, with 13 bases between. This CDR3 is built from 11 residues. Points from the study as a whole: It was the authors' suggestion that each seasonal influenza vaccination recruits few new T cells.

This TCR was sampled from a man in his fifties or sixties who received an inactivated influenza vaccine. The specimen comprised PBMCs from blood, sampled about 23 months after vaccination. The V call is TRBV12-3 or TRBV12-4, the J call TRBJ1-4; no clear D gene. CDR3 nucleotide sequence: TGTGCCAGCAGTAAGACCGGGCCCGTGTTTTTT. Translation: CASSKTGPVFF.